This T cell receptor beta chain was retrieved from a study of shared clonotypes between healthy human individuals. Broader study findings: The four-donor shared clonotypes exceeded non-shared clonotypes in generation probability, with non-shared ones scoring lower.

As concerns this clone: Antigen unknown.

Clones were read by immunoSEQ multiplex PCR, and TCRdb kept only the in-frame ones, dropping some. The sample lists some 2.4 million clones, 93% occurring once. The germline gives CDR1 MNHNY, CDR2 SVGAGI (reference sequence). The CDR3 runs to 15 residues. V dropped 6 bases and J dropped 7; count of bases not matched to a gene: 10. This sequence joins TRBV6-6 and TRBJ2-1; 9 bases fit TRBD1. The clonotype originates from a man younger than 30 in good health. Some clones in this sample may be carry-over from other donors' samples. The sequencing sample was made of naive CD4+ T cells from PBMCs. Described subset: CD45RA+ positively selected. The CDR3 DNA reads as TGTGCCAGCAGAACCTGGGACAGGGAGGGAAATGAGCAGTTCTTC. Its protein product is CASRTWDREGNEQFF.